This is a list of T cell receptor beta chains from one sample in a study of OX40 agonist ivuxolimab in advanced cancers. Only in-frame clones appear in the TCRdb table, and some are missing; sequencing was by immunoSEQ multiplex PCR. Of tens of thousands of clones listed, around 88% are singletons. This specimen consisted of CD4+ or CD8+ T cells sorted from blood, obtained in a trial of the OX40 agonist ivuxolimab. The receptors originated from an adult with an advanced solid tumor such as melanoma, head and neck, liver or kidney cancer. Both conserved end residues are part of each CDR3. D genes are given only for firm matches. The size entry is marked missing in some rows and otherwise reads once, few, many or a size class.

cdr3_aa cdr3_nt v_call d_call j_call clone_size
CASSPWTGMNTEAFF TGTGCCAGCAGCCCCTGGACAGGGATGAACACTGAAGCTTTCTTT TRBV11-2 TRBD1 TRBJ1-1 -
CASSLDNSLNQPQHF TGTGCCAGCAGTTTAGACAACAGTCTTAATCAGCCCCAGCATTTT TRBV27 - TRBJ1-5 -
CASRSGTSYEQYF TGTGCCAGCAGGTCCGGGACATCCTACGAGCAGTACTTC TRBV9 - TRBJ2-7 -
CASSVAVGRARHEQFF TGTGCCAGCAGCGTAGCGGTCGGGAGGGCCAGGCATGAGCAGTTCTTC TRBV9 TRBD2 TRBJ2-1 -
CASGRGADTQYF TGTGCCAGCGGGAGGGGTGCAGATACGCAGTATTTT TRBV7-9 TRBD2 TRBJ2-3 few
CASSIRTGSGNTIYF TGTGCCAGTAGTATCCGGACCGGCTCTGGAAACACCATATATTTT TRBV19 - TRBJ1-3 once
CASSLIGGYRLDEQFF TGTGCCAGCAGCTTAATTGGGGGGTATAGGCTGGATGAGCAGTTCTTC TRBV7-2 - TRBJ2-1 -
CAWSWGRAPYEQYF TGTGCCTGGAGTTGGGGACGGGCCCCCTACGAGCAGTACTTC TRBV30 - TRBJ2-7 -
CASSVSTSPTNNEQFF TGTGCCAGCAGCGTCTCGACTAGCCCAACTAACAATGAGCAGTTCTTC TRBV9 TRBD2 TRBJ2-1 -
CASSYSHDTDTQYF TGTGCCAGCAGTTACTCCCACGACACAGATACGCAGTATTTT TRBV6-5 - TRBJ2-3 -
CASSVAYRGGEQYF TGTGCCAGCAGCGTAGCTTACAGGGGTGGGGAGCAGTACTTC TRBV9 TRBD1 TRBJ2-7 -
CASSVTSGSFGTQYF TGCGCCAGCAGCGTCACTAGCGGGAGTTTCGGGACCCAGTACTTC TRBV5-1 TRBD2 TRBJ2-5 -
CASSKVSRGQGNYGYTF TGTGCCAGCAGCAAAGTGTCACGGGGACAGGGAAACTATGGCTACACCTTC TRBV21-1 - TRBJ1-2 once
CASSGRTGGQETQYF TGTGCCAGCAGCGGCCGGACAGGGGGTCAAGAGACCCAGTACTTC TRBV7-6 TRBD1 TRBJ2-5 -
CASSQESRTGQPQHF TGCGCCAGCAGCCAAGAATCCAGGACCGGTCAGCCCCAGCATTTT TRBV4-1 - TRBJ1-5 -
CASSLGALAGGDYEQYF TGTGCCAGCAGCTTAGGAGCACTAGCGGGAGGGGACTACGAGCAGTACTTC TRBV7-9 TRBD2 TRBJ2-7 -
CASSLGPGAHGYTF TGTGCCAGCAGCTTGGGGCCGGGGGCGCATGGCTACACCTTC TRBV5-5 - TRBJ1-2 -
CASTPPLYYEQYF TGTGCCAGTACTCCGCCGCTCTACTACGAGCAGTACTTC TRBV6-5 - TRBJ2-7 once
CASSLGQGSQPQHF TGTGCCAGCAGTTTAGGGCAGGGCAGTCAGCCCCAGCATTTT TRBV28 - TRBJ1-5 -
CASSLGSGYEQYF TGTGCCAGCAGCCTCGGGAGTGGGTACGAGCAGTACTTC TRBV7-5 - TRBJ2-7 -
CASSFETGRAGETQYF TGTGCCAGCAGCTTTGAGACCGGGAGGGCCGGGGAGACCCAGTACTTC TRBV5-5 TRBD2 TRBJ2-5 -
CASSLRSQVADTQYF TGTGCCAGCAGCTTACGGTCCCAGGTGGCAGATACGCAGTATTTT TRBV7-9 - TRBJ2-3 -
CASSYRVGANVLTF TGTGCCAGCAGTTACAGGGTTGGGGCCAACGTCCTGACTTTC TRBV6-5 - TRBJ2-6 -
CASSVYRGTYEQYF TGTGCCAGCAGCGTATACAGGGGTACCTACGAGCAGTACTTC TRBV14 TRBD1 TRBJ2-7 -
CASSQEPGQGIYEQYF TGCGCCAGCAGCCAGGAACCGGGACAGGGGATATACGAGCAGTACTTC TRBV4-1 TRBD1 TRBJ2-7 -
CASSLTGSSGNTIYF TGTGCCAGCAGCTTGACAGGATCCTCTGGAAACACCATATATTTT TRBV11-2 - TRBJ1-3 -
CASSFTGYEQYF TGTGCCAGCAGTTTTACAGGGTACGAGCAGTACTTC TRBV27 - TRBJ2-7 -
CASSLLLDTQYF TGTGCCAGCAGCTTATTGCTAGATACGCAGTATTTT TRBV7-9 - TRBJ2-3 -
CASSPSGGSQPQHF TGTGCCAGCAGTCCATCGGGAGGTTCTCAGCCCCAGCATTTT TRBV28 - TRBJ1-5 -
CASSLGGSSTGELFF TGTGCCAGCAGCTTGGGTGGTAGCTCCACCGGGGAGCTGTTTTTT TRBV5-6 - TRBJ2-2 -
CASEGLSSYEQYF TGTGCCAGCGAAGGATTGAGCTCCTACGAGCAGTACTTC TRBV7-9 - TRBJ2-7 -
CASSPRLGQFSYEQYF TGTGCCAGCAGCCCCCGCCTAGGACAGTTCTCCTACGAGCAGTACTTC TRBV7-8 - TRBJ2-7 -
CASSDDGTGKNYGYTF TGTGCCAGCAGTGACGATGGGACAGGGAAGAACTATGGCTACACCTTC TRBV6-1 TRBD1 TRBJ1-2 -
CASSGSPGGSPYNEQFF TGTGCCAGCAGTGGGTCCCCGGGGGGGAGCCCCTACAATGAGCAGTTCTTC TRBV2 TRBD2 TRBJ2-1 -
CASSTPPGQGFYNEQFF TGTGCCAGCAGTACCCCCCCGGGACAGGGATTTTACAATGAGCAGTTCTTC TRBV27 TRBD1 TRBJ2-1 -
CAISEGGYEQYF TGTGCCATCAGTGAGGGGGGCTACGAGCAGTACTTC TRBV10-3 - TRBJ2-7 -
CAWSGVLDRTEGATNYGYTF TGTGCCTGGAGTGGGGTCTTGGACAGAACCGAGGGGGCTACTAACTATGGCTACACCTTC TRBV30 TRBD1 TRBJ1-2 -
CASSQEPSGYEQYF TGCGCCAGCAGCCAAGAACCTAGCGGCTACGAGCAGTACTTC TRBV4-1 TRBD2 TRBJ2-7 -
CASSLDRAYEQYF TGCGCCAGCAGCCTAGACAGGGCCTACGAGCAGTACTTC TRBV4-1 TRBD1 TRBJ2-7 -
CASSLAGLPTGGHNEQFF TGCGCCAGCAGCTTGGCGGGACTACCGACAGGGGGGCACAATGAGCAGTTCTTC TRBV5-1 TRBD1 TRBJ2-1 -
CASSFSEGAVRYEQYF TGTGCCAGCAGCTTTTCCGAGGGGGCGGTGCGATACGAGCAGTACTTC TRBV11-2 TRBD1 TRBJ2-7 -
CASSIQGVLADTQYF TGTGCCAGTAGTATACAGGGGGTATTGGCAGATACGCAGTATTTT TRBV19 TRBD1 TRBJ2-3 -
CASSQASTDTQYF TGCGCCAGCAGCCAGGCTAGCACAGATACGCAGTATTTT TRBV4-1 - TRBJ2-3 once
CASSAGGGYEQYF TGTGCCAGCAGTGCAGGGGGTGGGTACGAGCAGTACTTC TRBV2 TRBD1 TRBJ2-7 -
CASSQEAGTASYEQYF TGCGCCAGCAGCCAAGAGGCCGGGACAGCATCCTACGAGCAGTACTTC TRBV4-1 TRBD1 TRBJ2-7 -
CASSEDSSGAGTDTQYF TGTGCCAGCAGCGAAGACTCTAGCGGAGCGGGCACAGATACGCAGTATTTT TRBV9 TRBD2 TRBJ2-3 -
CASSDTSGIYNEQFF TGTGCCAGCAGCGATACTAGCGGCATATACAATGAGCAGTTCTTC TRBV25-1 TRBD2 TRBJ2-1 -
CSVDDEPEWQFF TGCAGCGTTGATGACGAGCCGGAGTGGCAGTTCTTC TRBV29-1 - TRBJ2-1 once
CASSLGQGNYEQYF TGCGCCAGCAGCCTGGGACAGGGGAACTACGAGCAGTACTTC TRBV5-1 TRBD1 TRBJ2-7 -